This entry describes one TCR beta chain. Only in-frame clones appear in the TCRdb table, and some are missing; sequencing was by immunoSEQ multiplex PCR. The sample shows about 76,000 clones, just over 90% of them seen only once. Between the trimmed V and J ends, which lost 7 bases and 0 bases, there was a span of 9 bases. From germline, CDR1 is SNHLY and CDR2 FYNNEI. The CDR3 is 13 amino acids. This sample is drawn from a study of T cell changes during pregnancy in multiple sclerosis. This sequence was found in a female donor with multiple sclerosis, enrolled in a pregnancy study. The sample here was peripheral blood, taken in the second trimester of pregnancy. This chain uses TRBV2 with TRBJ1-1, with D hard to call. CDR3 DNA: TGTGCCAGCAACTTGGTTCTGAACACTGAAGCTTTCTTT. Translation: CASNLVLNTEAFF.